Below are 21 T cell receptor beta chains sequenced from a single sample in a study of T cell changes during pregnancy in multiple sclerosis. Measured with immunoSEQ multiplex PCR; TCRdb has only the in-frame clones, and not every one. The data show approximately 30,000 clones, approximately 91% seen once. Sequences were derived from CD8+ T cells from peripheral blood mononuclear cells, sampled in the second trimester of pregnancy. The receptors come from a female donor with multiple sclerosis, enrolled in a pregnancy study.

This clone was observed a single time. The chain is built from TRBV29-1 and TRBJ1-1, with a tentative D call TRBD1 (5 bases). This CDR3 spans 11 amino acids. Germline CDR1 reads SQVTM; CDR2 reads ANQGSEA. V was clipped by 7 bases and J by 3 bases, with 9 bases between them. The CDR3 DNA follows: TGCAGCGCCGACAGAGACACTGAAGCTTTCTTT. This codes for CSADRDTEAFF. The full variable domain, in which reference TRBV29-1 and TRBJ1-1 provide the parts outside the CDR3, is SAVISQKPSRDICQRGTSLTIQCQVDSQVTMMFWYRQQPGQSLTLIATANQGSEATYESGFVIDKFPISRPNLTFSTLTVSNMSPEDSSIYLCSADRDTEAFFGQGTRLTVV.

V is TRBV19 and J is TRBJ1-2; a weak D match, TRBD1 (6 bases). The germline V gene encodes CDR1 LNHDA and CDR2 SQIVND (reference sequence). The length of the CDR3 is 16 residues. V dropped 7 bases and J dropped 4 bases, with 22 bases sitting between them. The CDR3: CASMGGQDGPGYGYTF. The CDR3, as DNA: TGTGCCAGTATGGGGGGGCAGGACGGGCCGGGCTATGGCTACACCTTC.

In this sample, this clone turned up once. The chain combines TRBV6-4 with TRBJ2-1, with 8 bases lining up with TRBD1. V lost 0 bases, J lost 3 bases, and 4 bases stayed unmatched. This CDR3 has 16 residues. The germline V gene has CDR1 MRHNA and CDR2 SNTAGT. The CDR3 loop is CASSDSDRGDYNEQFF. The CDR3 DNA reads TGTGCCAGCAGTGACTCCGACAGGGGAGACTACAATGAGCAGTTCTTC.

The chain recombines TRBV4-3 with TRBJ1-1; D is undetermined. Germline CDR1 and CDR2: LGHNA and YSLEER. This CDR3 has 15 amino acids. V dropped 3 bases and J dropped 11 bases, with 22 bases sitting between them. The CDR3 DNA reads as TGCGCCAGCAGCCATCAGGAAGGCAGGCCGATTGGGGCTTTCTTT. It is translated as CASSHQEGRPIGAFF.

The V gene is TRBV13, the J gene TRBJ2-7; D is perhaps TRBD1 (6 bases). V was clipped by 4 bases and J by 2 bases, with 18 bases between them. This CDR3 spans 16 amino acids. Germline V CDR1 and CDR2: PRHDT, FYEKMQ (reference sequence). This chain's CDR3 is CASSYEQGPPAYEQYF. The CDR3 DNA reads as TGTGCCAGCAGCTACGAACAGGGACCCCCAGCCTACGAGCAGTACTTC. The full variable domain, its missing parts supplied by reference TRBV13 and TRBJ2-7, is AAGVIQSPRHLIKEKRETATLKCYPIPRHDTVYWYQQGPGQDPQFLISFYEKMQSDKGSIPDRFSAQQFSDYHSELNMSSLELGDSALYFCASSYEQGPPAYEQYFGPGTRLTVT.

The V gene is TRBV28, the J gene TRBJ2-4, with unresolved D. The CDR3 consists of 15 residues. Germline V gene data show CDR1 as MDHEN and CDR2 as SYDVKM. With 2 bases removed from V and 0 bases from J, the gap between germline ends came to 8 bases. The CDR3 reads CASSLQPGAKNIQYF. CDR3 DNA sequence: TGTGCCAGCAGTTTACAGCCAGGAGCCAAAAACATTCAGTACTTC.

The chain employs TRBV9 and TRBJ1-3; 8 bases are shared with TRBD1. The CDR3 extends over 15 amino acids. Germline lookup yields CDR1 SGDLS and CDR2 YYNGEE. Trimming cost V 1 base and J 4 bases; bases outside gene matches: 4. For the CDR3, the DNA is TGTGCCAGCAGCGTACGGACAGGGAGAGGAAACACCATATATTTT. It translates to CASSVRTGRGNTIYF.

CDR3 sequence reads: CASSPFSLSAFF. The DNA of the CDR3 is TGTGCCAGCAGTCCATTCTCTCTGAGCGCTTTCTTT. This chain links TRBV6-4 with TRBJ1-1; D uncertain. This CDR3 has 12 amino acids. V was cut by 5 bases and J by 11 bases, with 15 bases left in between. CDR1 is MRHNA and CDR2 is SNTAGT in the germline V gene.

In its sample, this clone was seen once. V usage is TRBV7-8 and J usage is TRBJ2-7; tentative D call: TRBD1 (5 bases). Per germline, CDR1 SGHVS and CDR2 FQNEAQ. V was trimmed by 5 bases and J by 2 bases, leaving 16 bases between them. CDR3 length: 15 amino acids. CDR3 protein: CASSPEPDRPYEQYF. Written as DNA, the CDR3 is TGTGCCAGCAGCCCAGAACCCGACAGACCCTACGAGCAGTACTTC.

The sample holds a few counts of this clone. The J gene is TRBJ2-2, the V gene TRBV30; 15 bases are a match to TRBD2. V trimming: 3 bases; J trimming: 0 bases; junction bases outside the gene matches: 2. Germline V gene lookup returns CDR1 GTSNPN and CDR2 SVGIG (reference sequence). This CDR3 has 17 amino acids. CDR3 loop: CAWRGLAGGPNTGELFF. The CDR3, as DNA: TGTGCCTGGAGGGGACTAGCGGGGGGCCCGAACACCGGGGAGCTGTTTTTT.

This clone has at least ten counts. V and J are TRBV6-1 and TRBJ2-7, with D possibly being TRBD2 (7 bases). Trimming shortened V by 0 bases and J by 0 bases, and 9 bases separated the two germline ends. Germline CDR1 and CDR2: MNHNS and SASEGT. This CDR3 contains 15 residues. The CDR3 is CASSEAGGASYEQYF. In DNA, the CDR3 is TGTGCCAGCAGTGAAGCGGGGGGGGCCTCCTACGAGCAGTACTTC.

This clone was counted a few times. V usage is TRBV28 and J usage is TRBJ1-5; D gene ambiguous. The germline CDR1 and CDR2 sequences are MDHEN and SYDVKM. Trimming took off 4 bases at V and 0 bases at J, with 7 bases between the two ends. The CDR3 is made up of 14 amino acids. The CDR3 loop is CASSWHNSNQPQHF. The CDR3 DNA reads TGTGCCAGCAGTTGGCATAATAGCAATCAGCCCCAGCATTTT.

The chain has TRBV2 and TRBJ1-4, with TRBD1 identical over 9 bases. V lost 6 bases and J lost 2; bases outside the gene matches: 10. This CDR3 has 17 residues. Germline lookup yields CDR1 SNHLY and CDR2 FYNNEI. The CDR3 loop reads CASRGDRAMVTNEKLFF. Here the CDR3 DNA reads TGTGCCAGCAGGGGGGACAGGGCTATGGTGACTAATGAAAAACTGTTTTTT.

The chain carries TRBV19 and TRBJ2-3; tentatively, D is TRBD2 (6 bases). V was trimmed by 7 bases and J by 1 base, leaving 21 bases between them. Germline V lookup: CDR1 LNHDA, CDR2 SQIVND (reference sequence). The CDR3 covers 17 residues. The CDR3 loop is CASTPFGGGWGTDTQYF. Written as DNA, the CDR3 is TGTGCCAGTACCCCCTTCGGGGGTGGGTGGGGCACAGATACGCAGTATTTT.

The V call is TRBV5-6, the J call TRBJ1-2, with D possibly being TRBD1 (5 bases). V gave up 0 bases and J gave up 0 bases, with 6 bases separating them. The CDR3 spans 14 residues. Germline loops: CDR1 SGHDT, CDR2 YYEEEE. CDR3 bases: TGTGCCAGCAGCTTGGGACAGTCTAACTATGGCTACACCTTC. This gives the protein CASSLGQSNYGYTF.

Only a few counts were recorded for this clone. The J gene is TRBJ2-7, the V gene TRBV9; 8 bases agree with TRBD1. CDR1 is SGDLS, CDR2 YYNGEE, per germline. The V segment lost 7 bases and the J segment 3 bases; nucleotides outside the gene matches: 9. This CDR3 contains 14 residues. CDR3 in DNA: TGTGCCAGCTCTCAGGGGGCTCCACTCTACGAGCAGTACTTC. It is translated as CASSQGAPLYEQYF.

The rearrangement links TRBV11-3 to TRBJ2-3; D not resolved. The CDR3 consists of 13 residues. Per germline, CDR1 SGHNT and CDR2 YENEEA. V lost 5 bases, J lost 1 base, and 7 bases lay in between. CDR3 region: CASSLKRTDTQYF. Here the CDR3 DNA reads TGTGCCAGCAGCCTCAAGCGCACAGATACGCAGTATTTT.

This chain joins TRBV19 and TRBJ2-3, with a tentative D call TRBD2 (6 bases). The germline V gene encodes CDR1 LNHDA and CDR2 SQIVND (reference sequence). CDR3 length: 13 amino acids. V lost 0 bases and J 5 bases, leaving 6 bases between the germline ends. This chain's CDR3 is CASSIEGGDTQYF. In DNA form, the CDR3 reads TGTGCCAGTAGTATAGAGGGGGGAGATACGCAGTATTTT.

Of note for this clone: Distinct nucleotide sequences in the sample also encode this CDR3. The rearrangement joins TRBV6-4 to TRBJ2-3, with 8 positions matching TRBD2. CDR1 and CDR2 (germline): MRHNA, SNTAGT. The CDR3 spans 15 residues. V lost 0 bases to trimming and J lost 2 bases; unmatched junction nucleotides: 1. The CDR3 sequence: CASSDSGGATDTQYF. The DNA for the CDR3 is TGTGCCAGCAGTGACTCCGGGGGGGCCACAGATACGCAGTATTTT.

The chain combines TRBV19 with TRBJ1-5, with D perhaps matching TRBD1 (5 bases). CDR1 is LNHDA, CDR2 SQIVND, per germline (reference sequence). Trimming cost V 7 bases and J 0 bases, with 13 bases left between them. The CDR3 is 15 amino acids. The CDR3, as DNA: TGTGCCAGTATTGGCAGGGAATATAGCAATCAGCCCCAGCATTTT. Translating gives CASIGREYSNQPQHF.

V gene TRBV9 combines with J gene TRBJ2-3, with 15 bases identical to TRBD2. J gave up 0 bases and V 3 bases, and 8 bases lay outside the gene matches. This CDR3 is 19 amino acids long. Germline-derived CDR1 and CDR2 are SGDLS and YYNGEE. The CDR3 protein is CASSGGLAGGRASTDTQYF. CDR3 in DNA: TGTGCCAGCAGCGGGGGACTAGCGGGGGGACGAGCTAGCACAGATACGCAGTATTTT.